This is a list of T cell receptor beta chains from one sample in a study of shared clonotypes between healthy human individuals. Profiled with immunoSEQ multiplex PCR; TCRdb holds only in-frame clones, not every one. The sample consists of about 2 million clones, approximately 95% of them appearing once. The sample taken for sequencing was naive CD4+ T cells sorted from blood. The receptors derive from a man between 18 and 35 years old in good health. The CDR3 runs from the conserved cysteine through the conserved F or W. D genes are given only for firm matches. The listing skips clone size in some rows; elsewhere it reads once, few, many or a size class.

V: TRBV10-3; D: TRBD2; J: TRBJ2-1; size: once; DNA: TGTGCCATGTCAAGCGGGAGGAACTCCTACAATGAGCAGTTCTTC; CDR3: CAMSSGRNSYNEQFF
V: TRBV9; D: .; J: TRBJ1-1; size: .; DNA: TGTGCCAGCAGCATGGCCGGTAAGAACACTGAAGCTTTCTTT; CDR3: CASSMAGKNTEAFF
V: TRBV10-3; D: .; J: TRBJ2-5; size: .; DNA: TGTGCTGCCGGGGCAGACTACCAAGAGACCCAGTACTTC; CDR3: CAAGADYQETQYF
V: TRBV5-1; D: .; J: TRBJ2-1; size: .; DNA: TGCGCCAGTGGGGTGGGCGGAAGTGATGAGCAGTTCTTC; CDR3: CASGVGGSDEQFF
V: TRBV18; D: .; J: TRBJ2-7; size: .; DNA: TGTGCCAGCTCACCATTGGAAGGGGGTTACGAGCAGTACTTC; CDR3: CASSPLEGGYEQYF
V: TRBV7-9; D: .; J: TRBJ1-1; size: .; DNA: TGTGCCAGCAGCTTAGGCCCGGGGCAGGGGAACACTGAAGCTTTCTTT; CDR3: CASSLGPGQGNTEAFF
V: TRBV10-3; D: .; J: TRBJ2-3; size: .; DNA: TGTGCCATCAGTACCTCGGGGGGCGCGACAGATACGCAGTATTTT; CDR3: CAISTSGGATDTQYF
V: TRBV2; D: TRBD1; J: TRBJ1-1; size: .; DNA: TGTGCCAACCAGGGGGGACAGTCGAACACTGAAGCTTTCTTT; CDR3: CANQGGQSNTEAFF
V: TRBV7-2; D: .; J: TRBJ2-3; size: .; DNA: TGTGCCAGCAGCTTATTTATTGATACGCAGTATTTT; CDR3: CASSLFIDTQYF
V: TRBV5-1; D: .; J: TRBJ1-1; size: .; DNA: TGCGCCAGCAGCTTTGTTCCCGGGGAGAACACTGAAGCTTTCTTT; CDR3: CASSFVPGENTEAFF
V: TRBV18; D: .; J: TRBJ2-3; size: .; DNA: TGTGCCAGCTCCCTCCTTATGGGGGCAGATACGCAGTATTTT; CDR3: CASSLLMGADTQYF
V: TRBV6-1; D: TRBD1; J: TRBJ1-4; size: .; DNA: TGTGCCAGCAGTGCCGGGACAGCGAATGAAAAACTGTTTTTT; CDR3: CASSAGTANEKLFF
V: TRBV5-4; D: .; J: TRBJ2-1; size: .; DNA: TGTGCCAGCAGCTTGCGGTCGTTAATGGATGAGCAGTTCTTC; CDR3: CASSLRSLMDEQFF
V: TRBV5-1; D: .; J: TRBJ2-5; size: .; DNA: TGCGCCAGCAGCAACTACAACTCCGCCCGGGAGACCCAGTACTTC; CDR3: CASSNYNSARETQYF
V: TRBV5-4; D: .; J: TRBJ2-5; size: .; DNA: TGTGCCAGCAGCTTGTCCCCCTCTAGGAGGGGATGGGCAGAGACCCAGTACTTC; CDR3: CASSLSPSRRGWAETQYF
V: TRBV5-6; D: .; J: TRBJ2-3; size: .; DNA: TGTGCCAGCAGCTGGCGGGACTCGGGGGATACGCAGTATTTT; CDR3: CASSWRDSGDTQYF
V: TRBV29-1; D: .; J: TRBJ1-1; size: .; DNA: TGCAGCGTCTATCACACTGAAGCTTTCTTT; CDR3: CSVYHTEAFF
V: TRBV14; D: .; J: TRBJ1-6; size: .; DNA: TGTGCCAGCCGGACAGAAACCTATAATTCACCCCTCCACTTT; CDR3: CASRTETYNSPLHF
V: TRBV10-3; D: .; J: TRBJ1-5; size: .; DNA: TGTGCCATCAGTGAGCCACAGCAGCCCCAGCATTTT; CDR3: CAISEPQQPQHF